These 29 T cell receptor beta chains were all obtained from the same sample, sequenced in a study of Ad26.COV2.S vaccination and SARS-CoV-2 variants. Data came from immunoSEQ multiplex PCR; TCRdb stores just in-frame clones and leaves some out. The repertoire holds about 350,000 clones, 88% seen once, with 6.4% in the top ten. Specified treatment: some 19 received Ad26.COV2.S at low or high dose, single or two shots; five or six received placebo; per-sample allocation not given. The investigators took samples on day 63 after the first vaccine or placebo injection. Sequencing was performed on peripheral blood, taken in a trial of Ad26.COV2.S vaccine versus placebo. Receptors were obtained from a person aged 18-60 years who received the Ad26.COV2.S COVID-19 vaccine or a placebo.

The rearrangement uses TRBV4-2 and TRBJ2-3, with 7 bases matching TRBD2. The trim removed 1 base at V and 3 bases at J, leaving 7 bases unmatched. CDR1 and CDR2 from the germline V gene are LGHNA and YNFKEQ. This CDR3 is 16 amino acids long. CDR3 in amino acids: CASSQVSQRGTDTQYF. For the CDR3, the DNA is TGTGCCAGCAGCCAAGTTAGTCAGCGGGGAACAGATACGCAGTATTTT.

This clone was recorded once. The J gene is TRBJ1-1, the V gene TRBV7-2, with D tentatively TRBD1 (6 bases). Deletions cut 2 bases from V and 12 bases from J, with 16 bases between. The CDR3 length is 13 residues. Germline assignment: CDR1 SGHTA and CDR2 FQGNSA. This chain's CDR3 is CASSLNRAHETFF. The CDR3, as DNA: TGTGCCAGCAGCTTAAACAGGGCCCATGAGACTTTCTTT.

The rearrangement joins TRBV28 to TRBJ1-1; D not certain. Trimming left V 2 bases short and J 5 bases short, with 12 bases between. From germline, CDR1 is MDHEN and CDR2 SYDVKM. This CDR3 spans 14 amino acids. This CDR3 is CASSLKGSLTEAFF. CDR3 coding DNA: TGTGCCAGCAGTTTAAAGGGCAGTTTAACTGAAGCTTTCTTT.

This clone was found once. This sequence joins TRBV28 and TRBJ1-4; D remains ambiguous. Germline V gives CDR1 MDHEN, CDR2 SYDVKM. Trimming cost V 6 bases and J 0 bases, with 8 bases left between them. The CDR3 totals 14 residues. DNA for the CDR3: TGTGCCAGCAGCCGGAGGTCAACTAATGAAAAACTGTTTTTT. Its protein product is CASSRRSTNEKLFF.

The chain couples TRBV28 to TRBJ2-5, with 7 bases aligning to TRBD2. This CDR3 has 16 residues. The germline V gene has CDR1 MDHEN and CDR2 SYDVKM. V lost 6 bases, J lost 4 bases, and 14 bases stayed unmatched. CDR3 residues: CASSSLGGGGSETQYF. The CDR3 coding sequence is TGTGCCAGCAGCTCCCTGGGGGGGGGTGGATCAGAGACCCAGTACTTC.

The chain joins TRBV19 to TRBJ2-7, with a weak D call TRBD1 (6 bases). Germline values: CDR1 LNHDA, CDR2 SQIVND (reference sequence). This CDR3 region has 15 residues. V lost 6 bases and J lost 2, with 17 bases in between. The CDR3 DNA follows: TGTGCCAGTAGCACCTATCGGACAGTGGCCTACGAGCAGTACTTC. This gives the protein CASSTYRTVAYEQYF.

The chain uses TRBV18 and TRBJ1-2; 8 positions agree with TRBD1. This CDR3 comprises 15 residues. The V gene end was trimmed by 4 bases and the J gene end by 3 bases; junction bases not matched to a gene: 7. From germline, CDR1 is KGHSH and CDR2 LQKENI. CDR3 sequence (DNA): TGTGCCAGCTCACAACCGGGACAGGCCCACTATGGCTACACCTTC. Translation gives CASSQPGQAHYGYTF. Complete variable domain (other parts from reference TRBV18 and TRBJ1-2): NAGVMQNPRHLVRRRGQEARLRCSPMKGHSHVYWYRQLPEEGLKFMVYLQKENIIDESGMPKERFSAEFPKEGPSILRIQQVVRGDSAAYFCASSQPGQAHYGYTFGSGTRLTVV.

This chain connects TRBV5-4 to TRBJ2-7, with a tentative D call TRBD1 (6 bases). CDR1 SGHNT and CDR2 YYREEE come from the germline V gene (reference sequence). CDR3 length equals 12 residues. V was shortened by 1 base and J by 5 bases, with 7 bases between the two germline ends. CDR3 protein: CASSLTGNEQYF. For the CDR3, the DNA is TGTGCCAGCAGCTTGACAGGGAACGAGCAGTACTTC.

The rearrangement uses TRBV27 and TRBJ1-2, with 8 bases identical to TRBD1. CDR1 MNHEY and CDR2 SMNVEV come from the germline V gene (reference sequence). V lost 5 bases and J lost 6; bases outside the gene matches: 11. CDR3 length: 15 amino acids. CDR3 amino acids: CASSARQGSLNGYTF. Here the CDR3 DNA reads TGTGCCAGCAGTGCAAGACAGGGGAGTCTTAATGGCTACACCTTC.

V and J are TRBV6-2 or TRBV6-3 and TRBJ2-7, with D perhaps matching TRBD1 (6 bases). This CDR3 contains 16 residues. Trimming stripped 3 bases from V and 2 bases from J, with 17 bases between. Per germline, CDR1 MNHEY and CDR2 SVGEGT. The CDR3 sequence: CASSYFPQGSTYEQYF. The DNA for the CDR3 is TGTGCCAGCAGTTATTTCCCCCAGGGGTCCACCTACGAGCAGTACTTC.

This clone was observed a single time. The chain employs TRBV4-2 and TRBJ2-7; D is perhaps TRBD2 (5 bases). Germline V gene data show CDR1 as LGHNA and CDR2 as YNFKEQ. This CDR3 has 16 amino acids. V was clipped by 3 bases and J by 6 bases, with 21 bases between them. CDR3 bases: TGTGCCAGCAGCCAGATCGGACTTTTTTCCCCCGGCGAGCAGTACTTC. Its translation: CASSQIGLFSPGEQYF.

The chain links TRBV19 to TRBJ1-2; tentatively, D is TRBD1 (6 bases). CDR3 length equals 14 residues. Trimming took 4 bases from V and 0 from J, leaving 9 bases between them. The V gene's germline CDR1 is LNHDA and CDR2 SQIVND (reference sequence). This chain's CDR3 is CASSKDRTNYGYTF. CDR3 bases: TGTGCCAGTAGTAAAGACAGGACTAACTATGGCTACACCTTC.

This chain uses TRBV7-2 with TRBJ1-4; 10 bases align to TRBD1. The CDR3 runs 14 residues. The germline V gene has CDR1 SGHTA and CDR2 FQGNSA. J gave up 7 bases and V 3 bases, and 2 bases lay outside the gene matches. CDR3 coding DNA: TGTGCCAGCAGCTTCGACAGGGGGCCTGAAAAACTGTTTTTT. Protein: CASSFDRGPEKLFF.

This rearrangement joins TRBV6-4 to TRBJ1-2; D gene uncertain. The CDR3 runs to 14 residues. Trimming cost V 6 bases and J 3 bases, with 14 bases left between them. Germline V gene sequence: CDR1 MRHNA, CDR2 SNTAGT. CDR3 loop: CASRIRYWDYGYTF. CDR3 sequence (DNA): TGTGCCAGCAGGATTCGGTATTGGGACTATGGCTACACCTTC.

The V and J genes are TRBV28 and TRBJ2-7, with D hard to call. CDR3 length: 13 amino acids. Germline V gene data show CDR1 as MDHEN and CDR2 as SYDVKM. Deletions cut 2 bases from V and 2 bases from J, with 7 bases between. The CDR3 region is CASSLGIPYEQYF. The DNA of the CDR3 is TGTGCCAGCAGTTTAGGTATTCCCTACGAGCAGTACTTC.

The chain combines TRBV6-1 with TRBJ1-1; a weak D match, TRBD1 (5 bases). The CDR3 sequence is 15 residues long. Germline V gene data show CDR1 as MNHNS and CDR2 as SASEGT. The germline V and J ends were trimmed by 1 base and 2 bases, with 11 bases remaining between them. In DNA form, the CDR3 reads TGTGCCAGCAGTGAAGTTACCGGGGCTAACACTGAAGCTTTCTTT. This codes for CASSEVTGANTEAFF.

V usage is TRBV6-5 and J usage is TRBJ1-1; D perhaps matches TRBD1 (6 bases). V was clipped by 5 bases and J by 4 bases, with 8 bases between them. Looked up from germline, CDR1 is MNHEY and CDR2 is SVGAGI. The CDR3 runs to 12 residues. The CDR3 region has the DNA TGTGCCAGCAGTCAGGGGCCCACTGAAGCTTTCTTT. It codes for CASSQGPTEAFF.

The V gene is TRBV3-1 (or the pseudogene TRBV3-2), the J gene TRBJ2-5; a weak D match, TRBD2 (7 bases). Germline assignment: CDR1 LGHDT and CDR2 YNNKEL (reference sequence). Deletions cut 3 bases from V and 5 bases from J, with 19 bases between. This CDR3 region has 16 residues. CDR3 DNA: TGTGCCAGCAGCCATCATGGCGGGGGCCTGGTGGAGACCCAGTACTTC. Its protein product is CASSHHGGGLVETQYF.

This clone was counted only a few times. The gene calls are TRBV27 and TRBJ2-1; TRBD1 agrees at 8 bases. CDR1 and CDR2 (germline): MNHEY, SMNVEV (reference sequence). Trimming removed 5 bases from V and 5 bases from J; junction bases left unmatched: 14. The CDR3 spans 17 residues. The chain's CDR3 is CASSRRPGQGVHNEQFF. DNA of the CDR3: TGTGCCAGCAGTCGACGCCCCGGACAGGGTGTGCACAATGAGCAGTTCTTC.

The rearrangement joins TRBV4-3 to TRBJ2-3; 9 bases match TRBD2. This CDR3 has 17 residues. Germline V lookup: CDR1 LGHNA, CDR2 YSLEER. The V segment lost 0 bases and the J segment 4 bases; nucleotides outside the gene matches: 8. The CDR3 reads CASSQDLSGLAPDTQYF. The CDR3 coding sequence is TGCGCCAGCAGCCAAGATCTCTCGGGACTAGCTCCAGATACGCAGTATTTT.

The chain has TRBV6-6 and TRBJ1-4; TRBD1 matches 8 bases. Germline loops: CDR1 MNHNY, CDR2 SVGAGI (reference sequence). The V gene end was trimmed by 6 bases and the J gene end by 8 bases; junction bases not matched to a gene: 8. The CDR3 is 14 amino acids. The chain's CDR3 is CASRTDRDQEKLFF. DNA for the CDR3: TGTGCCAGCAGGACGGACAGGGACCAGGAAAAACTGTTTTTT.

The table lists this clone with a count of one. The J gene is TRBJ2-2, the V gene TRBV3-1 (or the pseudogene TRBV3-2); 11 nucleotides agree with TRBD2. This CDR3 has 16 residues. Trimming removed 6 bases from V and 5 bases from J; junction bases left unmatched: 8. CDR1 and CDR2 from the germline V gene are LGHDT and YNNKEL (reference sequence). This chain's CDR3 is CASRRTSGRGTGELFF. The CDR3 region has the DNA TGTGCCAGCAGACGTACTAGCGGGAGAGGAACCGGGGAGCTGTTTTTT.

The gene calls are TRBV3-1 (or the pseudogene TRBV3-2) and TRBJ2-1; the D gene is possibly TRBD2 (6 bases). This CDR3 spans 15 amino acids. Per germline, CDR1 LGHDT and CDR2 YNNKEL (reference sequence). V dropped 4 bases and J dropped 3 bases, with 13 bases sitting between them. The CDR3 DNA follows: TGTGCCAGCAGCCCCTCCCGGACTAACTACAATGAGCAGTTCTTC. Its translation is CASSPSRTNYNEQFF.

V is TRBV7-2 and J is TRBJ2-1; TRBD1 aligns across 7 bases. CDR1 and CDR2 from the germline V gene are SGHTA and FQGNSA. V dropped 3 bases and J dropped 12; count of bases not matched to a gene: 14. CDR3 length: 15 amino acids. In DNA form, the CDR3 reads TGTGCCAGCAGCTTGGGGGCGATACAGGGGCTGGGGCAGTTCTTC. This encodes CASSLGAIQGLGQFF.

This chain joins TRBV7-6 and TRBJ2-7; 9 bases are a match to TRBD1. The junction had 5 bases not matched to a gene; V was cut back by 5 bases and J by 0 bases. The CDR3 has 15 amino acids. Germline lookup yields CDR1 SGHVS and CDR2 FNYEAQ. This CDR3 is CASSAGDRASYEQYF. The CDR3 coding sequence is TGTGCCAGCAGCGCAGGGGACAGGGCCTCCTACGAGCAGTACTTC. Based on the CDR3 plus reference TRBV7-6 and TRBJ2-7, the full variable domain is GAGVSQSPRYKVTKRGQDVALRCDPISGHVSLYWYRQALGQGPEFLTYFNYEAQQDKSGLPNDRFSAERPEGSISTLTIQRTEQRDSAMYRCASSAGDRASYEQYFGPGTRLTVT.

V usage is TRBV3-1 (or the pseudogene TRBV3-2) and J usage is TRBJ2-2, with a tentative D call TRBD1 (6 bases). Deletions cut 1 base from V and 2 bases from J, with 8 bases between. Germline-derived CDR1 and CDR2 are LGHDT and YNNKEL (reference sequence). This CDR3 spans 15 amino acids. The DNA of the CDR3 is TGTGCCAGCAGCCAAGGGGGGCTCAACACCGGGGAGCTGTTTTTT. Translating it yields CASSQGGLNTGELFF.

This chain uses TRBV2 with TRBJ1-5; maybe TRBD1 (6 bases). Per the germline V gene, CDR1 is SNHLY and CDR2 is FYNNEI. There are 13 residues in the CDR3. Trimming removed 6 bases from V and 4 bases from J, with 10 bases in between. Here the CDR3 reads CASSSTGNQPQHF. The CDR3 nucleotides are TGTGCCAGCAGCTCCACAGGGAATCAGCCCCAGCATTTT.

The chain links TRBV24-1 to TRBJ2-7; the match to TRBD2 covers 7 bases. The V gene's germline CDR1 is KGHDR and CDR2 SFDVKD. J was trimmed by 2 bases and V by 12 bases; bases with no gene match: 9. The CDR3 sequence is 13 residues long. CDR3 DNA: TGTGCCGTATCAACGGGGGGTACCTACGAGCAGTACTTC. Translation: CAVSTGGTYEQYF.

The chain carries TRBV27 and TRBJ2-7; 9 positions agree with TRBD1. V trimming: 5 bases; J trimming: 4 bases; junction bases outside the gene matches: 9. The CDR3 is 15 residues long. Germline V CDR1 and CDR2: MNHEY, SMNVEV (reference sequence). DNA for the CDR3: TGTGCCAGCAGTGTGACAGGGGGAAGGGTGTACGAGCAGTACTTC. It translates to CASSVTGGRVYEQYF.